This T cell receptor beta chain originates from a study of blood T cell repertoires in COVID-19. The germline gives CDR1 MNHEY, CDR2 SVGEGT. V was trimmed by 0 bases and J by 2 bases, leaving 17 bases between them. The CDR3 runs to 18 residues. Original processing notes: It was from reference gene primer amplification that nucleated cell counts were estimated. Sequenced by immunoSEQ multiplex PCR; TCRdb stores in-frame clones only, minus some. The V and J calls and clone size come from that table; D and trimming were worked out from the DNA. The table has 100,000 to 150,000 clones, around 87% seen once.

The chain carries TRBV6-2 or TRBV6-3 and TRBJ2-1; D perhaps matches TRBD1 (6 bases). The sequencing input was peripheral blood. The receptor's source is a man aged 50 or older with active COVID-19. The CDR3 sequence is CASSYSILTGMAYNEQFF. The CDR3 region has the DNA TGTGCCAGCAGTTACTCGATATTAACAGGGATGGCCTACAATGAGCAGTTCTTC.